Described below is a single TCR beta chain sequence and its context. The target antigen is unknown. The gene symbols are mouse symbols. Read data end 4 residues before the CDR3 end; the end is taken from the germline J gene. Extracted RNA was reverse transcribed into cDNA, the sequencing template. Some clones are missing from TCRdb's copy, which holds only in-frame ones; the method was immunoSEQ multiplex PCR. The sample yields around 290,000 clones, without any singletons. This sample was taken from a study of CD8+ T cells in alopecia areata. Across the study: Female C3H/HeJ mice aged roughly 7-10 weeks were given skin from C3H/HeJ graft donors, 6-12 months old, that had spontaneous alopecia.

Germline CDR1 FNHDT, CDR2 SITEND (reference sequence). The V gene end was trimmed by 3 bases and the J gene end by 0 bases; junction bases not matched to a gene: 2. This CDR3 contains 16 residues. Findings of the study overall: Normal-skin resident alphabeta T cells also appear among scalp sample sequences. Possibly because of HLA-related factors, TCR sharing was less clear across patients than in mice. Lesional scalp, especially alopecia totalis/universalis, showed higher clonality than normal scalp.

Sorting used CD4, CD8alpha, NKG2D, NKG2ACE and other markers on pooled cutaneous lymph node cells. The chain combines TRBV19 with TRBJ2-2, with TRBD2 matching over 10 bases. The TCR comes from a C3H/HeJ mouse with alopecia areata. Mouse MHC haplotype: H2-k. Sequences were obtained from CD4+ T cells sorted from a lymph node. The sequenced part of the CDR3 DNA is TGTGCCAGCAGTAAAGGACTGGGGGCAAACACCGGG. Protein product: CASSKGLGANTG. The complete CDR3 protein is CASSKGLGANTGQLYF.